This TCR beta chain came from a study of blood T cell repertoires in COVID-19. Per the study methods: It was from reference gene primer amplification that nucleated cell counts were estimated. Libraries were prepared by immunoSEQ multiplex PCR; TCRdb keeps only in-frame clonotypes and omits some of them. The V and J calls and clone size are taken from that table; D and trimming were inferred from the DNA. Among almost 400,000 clones, nearly 90% were seen once, and the ten largest hold about 1.7%. V lost 1 base to trimming and J lost 6 bases, with 12 bases between them. CDR3 length: 14 residues. Germline CDR1 reads MGHRA; CDR2 reads YSYEKL.

This sequence originates from a woman aged 25-40 years who had recovered from COVID-19. The sample consisted of PBMCs or T cells enriched from blood (not recorded which). This sequence joins TRBV4-1 and TRBJ1-1; D possibly corresponds to TRBD1 (5 bases). The CDR3 DNA follows: TGCGCCAGCAGCCAAGCTCAGGGTCTCGCTGAAGCTTTCTTT. As protein: CASSQAQGLAEAFF.